The T cell receptor (beta chain) described here comes from a study of shared clonotypes between healthy human individuals (dated by TCRdb to about 2020). Background for the entire study: Three men and two women, aged 18 to 49 years, made up the cohort. Libraries were prepared and TCR repertoires were sequenced by different laboratories using diverse techniques, in order to increase sequencing depth and limit assay-specific biases. For each donor, CD4 naive and CD4 memory were each run on three plates, CD8 naive on two plates, and CD8 memory on one plate. Each donor's leukapheresis produced roughly between roughly 0.85 and 9.5 billion PBMCs. To estimate repertoire size and how much clonotype sharing occurs between individuals, the study deeply sequenced the blood TCR repertoires of a handful of healthy adults. Summary of the overall study and its limitations: Sampling was limited to blood, and TCR repertoires in tissue likely differ from TCR repertoires in blood. The small number of donors limited the genetic and exposure-history diversity represented. When a handful of donors were compared, the shared fraction of clonotypes was about 5% for naive CD4, more than 3% for naive CD8, about 2.4% for memory CD4, and less than 0.45% for memory CD8. Rarefaction of sorted-subset datasets indicated incomplete sequencing despite the large sequencing depth. Clonotypes shared by all four sorted-subset donors showed higher generation probabilities than non-shared clonotypes. Pairwise subsampling led to the expectation that sequencing depth would affect the degree of clonotype sharing among donors. Naive subsets generally had larger estimated clonotype richness than memory subsets did.

Using the deep immunoSEQ assay, multiplex PCR amplified TCR CDR3 regions from genomic DNA. Extracted genomic DNA from each cell subset was distributed evenly across all wells of several immunoSEQ 96-well plates, and each plate was treated as a replicate. For sorted subsets, each replicate PCR was loaded with about 0.2 ug genomic DNA, equivalent to about 30,000 T cell genomes. The purified libraries were quantified using a Qubit 3.0 fluorometer, sized with a Bioanalyzer 2100, and then quantified again using the KAPA Library Quantification kit. Every immunoSEQ 96-well plate was sequenced on a separate single-read 150-cycle Illumina NextSeq 550 flow cell. As for how the authors treated the data: Because the immunoSEQ output held only junctional sequences and lacked quality scores, the filtering could not match the filtering applied to full-length reads. Sequences were annotated with PyIR, a Python wrapper for IgBLAST v1.9, and V/J genes and CDR3 were assigned using IMGT germline references. Reads with weak V/J assignments (E-value above 1e-6), missing CDR3, stop codons, out-of-frame junctions, or ambiguous translated residues were removed. V3J clonotypes were defined as sequences sharing the same inferred V gene, J gene, and CDR3 amino acid sequence. Percentage overlap between repertoires was computed as shared unique clonotypes divided by the size of the smaller repertoire. Repertoire richness was assessed with RTK rarefaction, the Chao1 estimator, and Recon v2.1 estimates of unobserved clonotypes. For all TCRbeta clonotypes obtained by the gDNA method from several donors, generation probabilities were computed with OLGA. The table was pulled from immuneACCESS by TCRdb, which kept in-frame rearrangements only. Such tables lose some clones; where checked, under half of the loss comes from unresolved V genes, and the rest has no known cause. That table furnishes V, J and clone size, whereas the DNA furnished D and trimming. For this sample there are approximately 1.1 million clones; around 78% appear just once. More than 0.5% of the sample comes from the top ten.

In the case of this clone: Its antigen is currently not known. Within one base of it there is no much larger clone, and no base qualities were kept. The sample has other DNA sequences that encode this CDR3 too.

CDR3 length: 14 amino acids, cysteine to phenylalanine. Only CDR3 DNA is held: 42 bases, read in frame from base 1. Relative to germline, V is missing 4 bases and J is missing 0 bases, with 0 bases of the junction outside any gene match. CDR1 is given as MDHEN and CDR2 as SYDVKM, both from the germline V gene. The donors were healthy, HIV-negative adults who had no recently reported acute infections or vaccinations. Every donor was a Caucasian adult living in Nashville, Tennessee, USA. CD4+ T cells were enriched by magnetic negative selection, after which naive cells were positively selected on CD45RA and the negative fraction was taken as the memory subset. Blood was collected by leukapheresis, and PBMCs were isolated by Ficoll-Histopaque density gradient centrifugation and then cryopreserved in liquid nitrogen vapor phase. Analytical flow cytometry was used to check the purity and quantity of every magnetically sorted T cell population. Genomic DNA was isolated from every sorted fraction and measured by UV absorbance on a Nanodrop 2000c.

This TCR derives from a man aged 18 to 29 in good health. Some clones in this sample may be carry-over from other donors' samples. The chain is assembled from TRBV28 and TRBJ1-5, with 7 bases aligning to TRBD1. Sequencing used memory CD4+ T cells from PBMCs. The label giving this sample's cell subset or site can be read as: CD45RA-negative fraction. The CDR3 in this case is CASSSGGSNQPQHF. The sequenced DNA is TGTGCCAGCAGTTCAGGGGGTAGCAATCAGCCCCAGCATTTT.